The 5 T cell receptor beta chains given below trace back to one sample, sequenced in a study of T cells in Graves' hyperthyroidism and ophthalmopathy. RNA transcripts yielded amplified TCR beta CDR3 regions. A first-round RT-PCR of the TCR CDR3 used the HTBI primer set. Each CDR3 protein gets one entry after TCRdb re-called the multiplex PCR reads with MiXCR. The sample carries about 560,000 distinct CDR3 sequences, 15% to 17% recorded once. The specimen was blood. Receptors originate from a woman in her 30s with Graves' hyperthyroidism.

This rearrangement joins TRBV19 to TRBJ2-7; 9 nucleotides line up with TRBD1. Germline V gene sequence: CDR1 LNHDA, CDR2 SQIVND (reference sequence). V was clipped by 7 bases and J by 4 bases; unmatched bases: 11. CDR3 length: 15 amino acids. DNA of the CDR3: TGTGCCAGTAATCCCGGGACAGGGTCTTCATACGAGCAGTACTTC. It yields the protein CASNPGTGSSYEQYF.

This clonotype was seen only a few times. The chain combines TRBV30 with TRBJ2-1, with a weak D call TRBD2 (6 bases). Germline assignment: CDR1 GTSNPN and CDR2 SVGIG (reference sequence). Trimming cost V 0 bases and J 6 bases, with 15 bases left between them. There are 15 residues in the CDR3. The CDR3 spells CAWSVLFSGSNEQFF. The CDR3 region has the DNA TGTGCCTGGAGTGTACTTTTTAGCGGATCCAATGAGCAGTTCTTC.

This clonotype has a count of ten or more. The CDR3 DNA is TGTGCCATCAGTGATACTGGGGACACCAGGAACACTGAAGCTTTCTTT. This gives the protein CAISDTGDTRNTEAFF. The chain couples TRBV10-3 to TRBJ1-1; tentative D call: TRBD1 (6 bases). Trimming shortened V by 3 bases and J by 1 base, and 15 bases separated the two germline ends. The CDR3 runs to 16 residues. The germline gives CDR1 ENHRY, CDR2 SYGVKD.

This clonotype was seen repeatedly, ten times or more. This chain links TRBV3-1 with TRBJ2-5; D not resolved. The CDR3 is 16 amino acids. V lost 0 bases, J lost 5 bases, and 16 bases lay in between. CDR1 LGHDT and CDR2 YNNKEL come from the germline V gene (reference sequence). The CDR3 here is CASSQDGRGGWETQYF. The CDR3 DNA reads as TGTGCCAGCAGCCAAGACGGGCGTGGTGGTTGGGAGACCCAGTACTTC.

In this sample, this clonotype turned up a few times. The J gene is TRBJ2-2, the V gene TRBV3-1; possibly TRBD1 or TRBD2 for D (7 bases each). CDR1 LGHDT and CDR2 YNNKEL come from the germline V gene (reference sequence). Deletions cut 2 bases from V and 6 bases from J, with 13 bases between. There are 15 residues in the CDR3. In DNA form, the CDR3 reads TGTGCCAGCAGCCAATCCCCAGGGGGGGCCGGGGAGCTGTTTTTT. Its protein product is CASSQSPGGAGELFF.